The 31 T cell receptor beta chains below all came from one sample that was sequenced in a study of shared clonotypes between healthy human individuals. Libraries were prepared by immunoSEQ multiplex PCR; TCRdb keeps only in-frame clonotypes and omits some of them. The profile covers 550,000 to 850,000 clones, with over 55% appearing a single time and approximately 2% taken by the ten largest. The sample was memory CD4+ T cells sorted from blood. Subset meaning: CD45RA-negative fraction. The receptors were sampled from a woman younger than 45 in good health.

The rearrangement links TRBV13 to TRBJ2-7, with D tentatively TRBD1 (5 bases). The length of the CDR3 is 14 residues. Germline CDR1 is PRHDT and CDR2 is FYEKMQ (reference sequence). Trimming removed 5 bases from V and 0 bases from J, with 11 bases in between. CDR3 sequence: CASSRQTDSYEQYF. The DNA of the CDR3 is TGTGCCAGCAGCAGACAGACAGACTCCTACGAGCAGTACTTC.

This clone showed up many times. This chain connects TRBV7-9 to TRBJ2-3, with 8 bases identical to TRBD2. J lost 4 bases, V lost 5 bases, and 14 bases had no gene match. The V gene's germline CDR1 is SEHNR and CDR2 FQNEAQ (reference sequence). The CDR3 has 17 residues. CDR3 DNA: TGTGCCAGCAGCCCCCACCTAACTAGCGGCGGGGCAGATACGCAGTATTTT. It codes for CASSPHLTSGGADTQYF. Looking up the rest from reference TRBV7-9 and TRBJ2-3 gives the full variable domain: DTGVSQNPRHKITKRGQNVTFRCDPISEHNRLYWYRQTLGQGPEFLTYFQNEAQLEKSRLLSDRFSAERPKGSFSTLEIQRTEQGDSAMYLCASSPHLTSGGADTQYFGPGTRLTVL.

This chain joins TRBV7-5 and TRBJ2-5; the D call in the table, TRBD2, was not verified against the DNA. TRBV7-5 is a listed pseudogene. The CDR3 is 14 residues long. CDR3 sequence reads: CVRSGTSGRETQYF. The DNA for the CDR3 is TGTGTCAGAAGCGGAACTAGCGGGAGGGAGACCCAGTACTTC.

The sample holds many counts of this clone. The chain has TRBV28 and TRBJ1-4; 7 bases are a match to TRBD1. Germline CDR1 reads MDHEN; CDR2 reads SYDVKM. The CDR3 covers 15 residues. With 5 bases clipped from V and 4 bases from J, the junction kept 7 bases outside the gene matches. As DNA, the CDR3 is TGTGCCAGCAGTAATACAGGGGATCGTAATGAAAAACTGTTTTTT. Its protein product is CASSNTGDRNEKLFF. Complete variable domain (other parts from reference TRBV28 and TRBJ1-4): DVKVTQSSRYLVKRTGEKVFLECVQDMDHENMFWYRQDPGLGLRLIYFSYDVKMKEKGDIPEGYSVSREKKERFSLILESASTNQTSMYLCASSNTGDRNEKLFFGSGTQLSVL.

This clone has more than one count but fewer than ten. This sequence joins TRBV5-8 and TRBJ2-3; 10 positions match TRBD2. V was clipped by 3 bases and J by 2 bases; unmatched bases: 6. The CDR3 runs to 16 residues. The germline gives CDR1 SGHTS, CDR2 YDEGEE. Here the CDR3 DNA reads TGTGCCAGCAGCTCAGGGGGGACTAGCGACACAGATACGCAGTATTTT. Its translation: CASSSGGTSDTDTQYF.

The gene calls are TRBV4-2 and TRBJ2-2, with TRBD2 matching over 10 bases. V lost 0 bases to trimming and J lost 1 base; unmatched junction nucleotides: 2. The CDR3 contains 17 residues. Germline lookup yields CDR1 LGHNA and CDR2 YNFKEQ. The CDR3 nucleotides are TGTGCCAGCAGCCAAGAACCTAGCGGGGGGAACACCGGGGAGCTGTTTTTT. This encodes CASSQEPSGGNTGELFF.

This clone was observed once. The chain combines TRBV28 with TRBJ1-4; a possible D gene is TRBD1 (5 bases). Per the germline V gene, CDR1 is MDHEN and CDR2 is SYDVKM. Trimming shortened V by 2 bases and J by 5 bases, and 15 bases separated the two germline ends. The CDR3 loop spans 16 amino acids. This chain's CDR3 is CASSLRDRGRNEKLFF. DNA of the CDR3: TGTGCCAGCAGTTTACGGGACCGAGGGAGAAATGAAAAACTGTTTTTT.

V gene TRBV28 combines with J gene TRBJ1-2, with 12 bases lining up with TRBD1. Germline-derived CDR1 and CDR2 are MDHEN and SYDVKM. The V and J ends lost 4 bases and 4 bases, in that order; junction bases with no gene match: 7. CDR3 size: 16 residues. The CDR3 sequence is CASSSSGTGGAYGYTF. The DNA of the CDR3 is TGTGCCAGCAGTTCCTCCGGGACAGGGGGCGCCTATGGCTACACCTTC.

The chain joins TRBV27 to TRBJ2-2; no clear D gene. The CDR3 is made up of 13 amino acids. The ends were cut back, 7 bases at V and 1 base at J, with 7 bases in the middle. Looked up from germline, CDR1 is MNHEY and CDR2 is SMNVEV (reference sequence). CDR3 in DNA: TGTGCCAGCAAGCCCCAGAACACCGGGGAGCTGTTTTTT. Translated: CASKPQNTGELFF.

This clone was seen once. Other DNA sequences in this sample translate to the same CDR3. The chain recombines TRBV5-1 with TRBJ2-7; 8 bases map to TRBD1. CDR1 is SGHRS, CDR2 YFSETQ, per germline. CDR3 size: 14 residues. The V gene end was trimmed by 3 bases and the J gene end by 0 bases; junction bases not matched to a gene: 2. The CDR3 DNA reads as TGCGCCAGCAGCTCTACAGGGGGCTCCTACGAGCAGTACTTC. It codes for CASSSTGGSYEQYF.

The chain employs TRBV6-1 and TRBJ1-4; D ambiguous. Looked up from germline, CDR1 is MNHNS and CDR2 is SASEGT. V dropped 3 bases and J dropped 9 bases, with 14 bases sitting between them. The CDR3 is 14 amino acids. This CDR3 reads CASSDGSDLQKLFF. DNA of the CDR3: TGTGCCAGCAGTGATGGGTCAGACCTCCAAAAACTGTTTTTT.

This clone has only one observation. At the DNA level, this CDR3 is encoded by other sequences in the same sample as well. The rearrangement uses TRBV5-1 and TRBJ2-5, with D possibly TRBD1 on 6 matching bases. The CDR3 covers 15 residues. V was cut by 3 bases and J by 1 base, with 13 bases left in between. The germline V gene has CDR1 SGHRS and CDR2 YFSETQ. The CDR3 DNA sequence: TGCGCCAGCAGCTCTATATCAGGGGCCCAAGAGACCCAGTACTTC. Amino acids: CASSSISGAQETQYF.

This clone came up once. V gene TRBV7-3 combines with J gene TRBJ1-2; 8 bases fit TRBD1. The trim removed 5 bases at V and 1 base at J, leaving 6 bases unmatched. The CDR3 sequence is 15 residues long. CDR1 and CDR2 from the germline V gene are SGHTA and FQGTGA. The chain's CDR3 is CASSPRTGLNYGYTF. CDR3 coding DNA: TGTGCCAGCAGCCCTAGGACAGGGCTTAACTATGGCTACACCTTC.

This chain joins TRBV18 and TRBJ1-1, with a tentative D call TRBD1 (5 bases). Germline assignment: CDR1 KGHSH and CDR2 LQKENI. The V end lost 8 bases, the J end lost 1 base, and 11 bases lay between the germline ends. The CDR3 totals 13 residues. The CDR3 region is CASRRGPNTEAFF. DNA for the CDR3: TGTGCCAGCCGGAGGGGCCCGAACACTGAAGCTTTCTTT.

V gene TRBV20-1 combines with J gene TRBJ2-1; D is uncertain. CDR3 length: 11 residues. V was cut by 7 bases and J by 16 bases, with 20 bases left in between. Germline CDR1 reads DFQATT; CDR2 reads SNEGSKA (reference sequence). Written as DNA, the CDR3 is TGCAGTGTCGATACGCCCCCCGGCGAATTCTTC. Amino acids: CSVDTPPGEFF.

The rearrangement joins TRBV5-1 to TRBJ1-4, with 7 bases that match TRBD1. The CDR3 is made up of 14 amino acids. The V gene end was trimmed by 4 bases and the J gene end by 4 bases; junction bases not matched to a gene: 4. The germline gives CDR1 SGHRS, CDR2 YFSETQ. The CDR3 loop reads CASSPGTVNEKLFF. The CDR3 coding sequence is TGCGCCAGCAGCCCAGGGACAGTTAATGAAAAACTGTTTTTT.

V gene TRBV6-1 combines with J gene TRBJ1-1, with unresolved D. Per germline, CDR1 MNHNS and CDR2 SASEGT. The CDR3 runs to 13 residues. Trimming pared 7 bases from V and 1 base from J, leaving 10 bases between. This chain's CDR3 is CASTRIKNTEAFF. CDR3 bases: TGTGCCAGCACCCGGATTAAGAACACTGAAGCTTTCTTT.

This chain uses TRBV28 with TRBJ1-4; 7 bases line up with TRBD1. V trimming: 7 bases; J trimming: 8 bases; junction bases outside the gene matches: 10. The CDR3 is made up of 14 amino acids. The germline CDR1 and CDR2 sequences are MDHEN and SYDVKM. For the CDR3, the DNA is TGTGCCAGCAAGGTGACAGGGAGAGGGGAAAAACTGTTTTTT. Protein product: CASKVTGRGEKLFF.

The V and J genes are TRBV11-2 and TRBJ1-1, with D unclear. V lost 5 bases and J lost 4, with 5 bases in between. The CDR3 sequence is 11 residues long. CDR1 and CDR2 from the germline V gene are SGHAT and FQNNGV. CDR3 DNA sequence: TGTGCCAGCAGCCCCGCCACTGAAGCTTTCTTT. Its translation is CASSPATEAFF.

V and J are TRBV11-2 and TRBJ2-7; a possible D gene is TRBD1 (5 bases). CDR1 is SGHAT, CDR2 FQNNGV, per germline. Trimming removed 4 bases from V and 9 bases from J, with 13 bases in between. This CDR3 has 12 amino acids. The chain's CDR3 is CASSSGRVWQYF. CDR3 coding DNA: TGTGCCAGCAGCTCAGGGCGCGTCTGGCAGTACTTC.

This clone was counted once. The chain uses TRBV5-6 and TRBJ2-1; D is unclear. CDR3 length: 14 amino acids. CDR1 and CDR2 (germline): SGHDT, YYEEEE. V was shortened by 0 bases and J by 2 bases, with 6 bases between the two germline ends. CDR3 loop: CASSLGLTYNEQFF. The CDR3 region has the DNA TGTGCCAGCAGCTTGGGGTTAACCTACAATGAGCAGTTCTTC.

The rearrangement joins TRBV7-9 to TRBJ2-3, with D uncertain. V lost 4 bases, J lost 4 bases, and 6 bases lay in between. The CDR3 contains 12 residues. Germline CDR1 SEHNR, CDR2 FQNEAQ (reference sequence). In nucleotides, the CDR3 is TGTGCCAGCAGCTCTTCGGCAGATACGCAGTATTTT. It yields the protein CASSSSADTQYF.

The sample holds one count of this clone. The chain recombines TRBV27 with TRBJ2-7; 12 bases match TRBD2. J lost 7 bases, V lost 6 bases, and 13 bases had no gene match. The germline CDR1 and CDR2 sequences are MNHEY and SMNVEV (reference sequence). The CDR3 consists of 16 residues. The CDR3 nucleotides read TGTGCCAGCAGACCCACCGCTAGCGGGAGGGCCGGAGAGCAGTACTTC. Amino acids: CASRPTASGRAGEQYF.

CDR3 in amino acids: CASSLNRLGFTEAFF. The CDR3 nucleotides are TGTGCCAGCAGCTTAAACCGTCTGGGCTTCACTGAAGCTTTCTTT. This chain connects TRBV7-9 to TRBJ1-1, with D hard to call. Germline CDR1 and CDR2: SEHNR and FQNEAQ (reference sequence). This CDR3 is built from 15 residues. The V gene lost 2 bases and the J gene lost 4 bases, with 14 bases spanning the gap.

The genes are TRBV18 and TRBJ2-7; D not certain. The V gene's germline CDR1 is KGHSH and CDR2 LQKENI. Trimming removed 6 bases from V and 2 bases from J, with 14 bases in between. The CDR3 spans 14 residues. This CDR3 reads CASSSGGVPYEQYF. In DNA, the CDR3 is TGTGCCAGCTCCTCGGGTGGGGTTCCCTACGAGCAGTACTTC.

V and J are TRBV27 and TRBJ2-7, with 10 bases aligning to TRBD1. The CDR3 loop spans 15 amino acids. Trimming at V came to 5 bases and at J to 3 bases, leaving 7 bases not matched to a gene. CDR1 MNHEY and CDR2 SMNVEV come from the germline V gene (reference sequence). CDR3 DNA: TGTGCCAGCAGTAGAGACAGGGGGCGCGTCTACGAGCAGTACTTC. Protein product: CASSRDRGRVYEQYF.

The chain uses TRBV7-6 and TRBJ2-3, with 9 bases that match TRBD2. Germline CDR1 and CDR2: SGHVS and FNYEAQ. The V segment lost 1 base and the J segment 6 bases; nucleotides outside the gene matches: 2. The CDR3 has 14 amino acids. The CDR3 loop is CASSLEAGGDTQYF. For the CDR3, the DNA is TGTGCCAGCAGCTTAGAGGCGGGGGGGGATACGCAGTATTTT.

This chain links TRBV6-1 with TRBJ2-1, with 8 bases aligning to TRBD2. The germline V gene encodes CDR1 MNHNS and CDR2 SASEGT. The J segment lost 7 bases and the V segment lost 7 bases, leaving 12 bases of the junction unmatched. This CDR3 is built from 15 residues. CDR3 protein: CASMELGRASNEQFF. Written as DNA, the CDR3 is TGTGCCAGCATGGAACTCGGGAGGGCCTCGAATGAGCAGTTCTTC.

A few counts support this clone. The chain recombines TRBV27 with TRBJ1-4; D is perhaps TRBD1 (5 bases). Trimming cost V 10 bases and J 4 bases, with 13 bases left between them. Germline values: CDR1 MNHEY, CDR2 SMNVEV (reference sequence). This CDR3 comprises 13 residues. For the CDR3, the DNA is TGTGCCATCCCGACAGCCCATAATGAAAAACTGTTTTTT. The encoded protein is CAIPTAHNEKLFF.

The genes are TRBV10-2 and TRBJ2-3; D not certain. CDR1 and CDR2 from the germline V gene are WSHSY and SAAADI. This CDR3 region has 12 residues. V lost 6 bases, J lost 4 bases, and 8 bases lay in between. The CDR3 protein is CASSQQSDTQYF. The CDR3 nucleotides read TGCGCCAGCAGCCAACAATCAGATACGCAGTATTTT.

The chain uses TRBV5-4 and TRBJ2-2, with 7 positions matching TRBD1. This CDR3 comprises 16 residues. The V segment lost 0 bases and the J segment 7 bases; nucleotides outside the gene matches: 9. CDR1 SGHNT and CDR2 YYREEE come from the germline V gene (reference sequence). The CDR3 DNA is TGTGCCAGCAGCTTGGAAGCAGGGGGAATCGACGGGGAGCTGTTTTTT. Translating it yields CASSLEAGGIDGELFF.